These T cell receptor beta chains were read from a single sample in a study of blood T cell repertoires in COVID-19. The repertoire was sequenced with immunoSEQ multiplex PCR; TCRdb's copy has only in-frame clones and lacks some. The sample yields some 350,000 clones, roughly 89% seen once. Material for sequencing was peripheral blood. These receptors came from a woman aged 18 to 35 who had recovered from COVID-19. The CDR3 runs from the conserved cysteine through the conserved F or W. A D gene is named only where the DNA matches it firmly. Some rows mark clone size as missing; the rest say once, few, many or name a class of expanded clone.

j_call d_call clone_size v_call cdr3_aa cdr3_nt
TRBJ1-5 NA NA TRBV3-1/TRBV3-2 CASSHAGEGDQPQHF TGTGCCAGCAGCCACGCGGGGGAGGGAGATCAGCCCCAGCATTTT
TRBJ2-1 NA NA TRBV14 CASSLKSTLQGFSYNEQFF TGTGCCAGCAGCCTAAAGTCCACGCTACAGGGCTTTTCCTACAATGAGCAGTTCTTC
TRBJ2-5 TRBD1 once TRBV5-4 CASSLQGMETQYF TGTGCCAGCAGCTTACAGGGGATGGAGACCCAGTACTTC
TRBJ1-2 NA once TRBV12-5 CASGLGQANYGYTF TGTGCTAGTGGTTTGGGACAGGCTAACTATGGCTACACCTTC
TRBJ2-1 TRBD1 NA TRBV6-4 CASSDLPTGVTNEQFF TGTGCCAGCAGTGACCTCCCGACAGGGGTCACGAATGAGCAGTTCTTC
TRBJ1-6 NA NA TRBV15 CATGGSSYNSPLHF TGTGCCACTGGGGGCAGCTCCTATAATTCACCCCTCCACTTT
TRBJ1-4 NA NA TRBV27 CASSLVTGATNEKLFF TGTGCCAGCAGTTTAGTAACAGGTGCAACTAATGAAAAACTGTTTTTT
TRBJ1-1 NA NA TRBV4-1 CASSQDWRRLNTEAFF TGCGCCAGCAGCCAAGATTGGAGACGGTTGAACACTGAAGCTTTCTTT
TRBJ1-1 NA NA TRBV18 CASSPQGGRPEAEAFF TGTGCCAGCTCACCACAGGGAGGGAGGCCTGAGGCTGAAGCTTTCTTT
TRBJ1-5 NA NA TRBV6-5 CASSYRGAGNQPQHF TGTGCCAGCAGTTACCGGGGGGCAGGCAATCAGCCCCAGCATTTT
TRBJ1-5 NA NA TRBV7-9 CASSRDYQPQHF TGTGCCAGCAGCCGTGACTATCAGCCCCAGCATTTT
TRBJ2-1 NA NA TRBV10-1 CASSDYRVWDEQFF TGCGCCAGCAGTGACTACAGGGTTTGGGATGAGCAGTTCTTC
TRBJ2-3 NA NA TRBV19 CASSKGGPQYF TGTGCCAGTAGTAAGGGAGGCCCCCAGTATTTT
TRBJ2-1 NA NA TRBV19 CANTFQFF TGTGCCAACACCTTTCAGTTCTTC
TRBJ2-1 NA NA TRBV4-1 CASSQAVATEQFF TGCGCCAGCAGCCAAGCCGTGGCAACTGAGCAGTTCTTC
TRBJ2-1 TRBD2 NA TRBV5-4 CASSLMTSGRAGEQFF TGTGCCAGCAGCTTAATGACTAGCGGGAGGGCCGGTGAGCAGTTCTTC
TRBJ2-3 NA NA TRBV3-1/TRBV3-2 CASSQDWSDTQYF TGTGCCAGCAGCCAAGATTGGAGCGATACGCAGTATTTT
TRBJ2-2 TRBD2 NA TRBV7-9 CASSSTFPPSGRVGGELFF TGTGCCAGCAGCTCGACCTTCCCACCTAGCGGGAGGGTTGGCGGGGAGCTGTTTTTT
TRBJ2-2 NA NA TRBV19 CASSTTTRTNTGELFF TGTGCCAGTAGTACAACGACTCGAACGAACACCGGGGAGCTGTTTTTT
TRBJ2-1 TRBD2 NA TRBV7-6 CASSLAGVQFF TGTGCCAGCAGCTTGGCGGGAGTGCAGTTCTTC
TRBJ2-2 NA NA TRBV5-1 CASRPREWSGELFF TGCGCCAGCCGCCCCAGGGAATGGTCCGGGGAGCTGTTTTTT
TRBJ2-1 TRBD2 NA TRBV11-2 CASSFKLAGGGQFF TGTGCCAGCAGCTTTAAACTAGCGGGAGGAGGACAGTTCTTC
TRBJ2-2 TRBD1 once TRBV24-1 CATSDLKGQGATGELFF TGTGCCACCAGTGATTTAAAGGGACAGGGGGCGACCGGGGAGCTGTTTTTT
TRBJ1-6 TRBD1 NA TRBV30 CAWSYIRGMNSPLHF TGTGCCTGGAGTTACATCAGGGGGATGAATTCACCCCTCCACTTT
TRBJ1-1 TRBD1 few TRBV29-1 CSARKQGGTGNTEAFF TGCAGCGCCCGAAAACAAGGCGGGACAGGGAACACTGAAGCTTTCTTT
TRBJ2-5 TRBD2 NA TRBV3-1/TRBV3-2 CASSQNHAGAGETQYF TGTGCCAGCAGCCAAAACCACGCGGGAGCGGGGGAGACCCAGTACTTC
TRBJ2-1 TRBD2 once TRBV19 CASRTTPGLGYNEQFF TGTGCCAGTAGGACAACTCCTGGACTAGGTTACAATGAGCAGTTCTTC
TRBJ2-1 TRBD2 NA TRBV11-2 CASSLVLAVSYNEQFF TGTGCCAGCAGCTTAGTCCTAGCGGTCTCCTACAATGAGCAGTTCTTC
TRBJ2-2 TRBD1 NA TRBV5-1 CASSLGTGPLTGELFF TGCGCCAGCAGCTTGGGGACAGGGCCCTTAACCGGGGAGCTGTTTTTT
TRBJ2-3 TRBD2 NA TRBV24-1 CATSDWPQLAGGDTQYF TGTGCCACCAGTGATTGGCCACAACTAGCGGGAGGAGATACGCAGTATTTT
TRBJ2-1 TRBD2 once TRBV5-8 CASSLVPAGGVNEQFF TGTGCCAGCAGCTTGGTTCCAGCGGGAGGTGTCAATGAGCAGTTCTTC
TRBJ2-1 NA NA TRBV9 CASSAGGTPSFYNEQFF TGTGCCAGCAGCGCTGGAGGGACTCCATCATTCTACAATGAGCAGTTCTTC
TRBJ1-6 TRBD1 NA TRBV27 CASTRRQGNSPLHF TGTGCCAGCACCCGCAGACAGGGAAATTCACCCCTCCACTTT
TRBJ1-4 NA NA TRBV6-5 CAVRAPGGEKLFF TGTGCCGTCCGGGCCCCGGGGGGAGAAAAACTGTTTTTT
TRBJ2-1 NA NA TRBV9 CASSVVSGTNEQFF TGTGCCAGCAGCGTAGTTTCAGGGACAAATGAGCAGTTCTTC
TRBJ1-1 NA few TRBV6-6 CASSYDRPNTEAFF TGTGCCAGCAGTTACGACAGGCCTAACACTGAAGCTTTCTTT
TRBJ2-1 NA NA TRBV7-2 CASSSQRSSYNEQFF TGTGCCAGCAGCTCTCAGCGGAGCTCCTACAATGAGCAGTTCTTC
TRBJ1-1 TRBD1 NA TRBV4-3 CASSQEAGTVNTEAFF TGCGCCAGCAGCCAAGAAGCCGGGACAGTGAACACTGAAGCTTTCTTT
TRBJ2-5 TRBD2 NA TRBV9 CASGGENQETQYF TGTGCCAGCGGGGGGGAGAACCAAGAGACCCAGTACTTC
TRBJ1-1 NA NA TRBV7-9 CASSLEFLRTFF TGTGCCAGCAGCTTAGAATTTTTGAGAACTTTCTTT
TRBJ2-1 NA NA TRBV27 CASSLSRNNEQFF TGTGCCAGCAGTTTAAGCAGGAACAATGAGCAGTTCTTC
TRBJ2-3 TRBD2 NA TRBV27 CASSLRLAGTDTQYF TGTGCCAGCAGTCTAAGACTAGCGGGAACAGATACGCAGTATTTT
TRBJ1-4 NA NA TRBV5-4 CASSLGQSNEKLFF TGTGCCAGCAGCCTTGGACAAAGTAATGAAAAACTGTTTTTT
TRBJ1-1 NA NA TRBV5-6 CASSSMNTEAFF TGTGCCAGCAGCTCCATGAACACTGAAGCTTTCTTT
TRBJ2-2 NA NA TRBV6-1 CASSELGTAAGELFF TGTGCCAGCAGTGAACTTGGCACAGCTGCCGGGGAGCTGTTTTTT
TRBJ1-4 TRBD1 NA TRBV7-2 CASSLAGTALNEKLFF TGTGCCAGCAGCTTAGCCGGGACAGCCCTAAATGAAAAACTGTTTTTT
TRBJ2-3 NA NA TRBV29-1 CSVRRYQGSTDTQYF TGCAGCGTCAGACGGTACCAGGGTAGCACAGATACGCAGTATTTT
TRBJ2-5 NA NA TRBV5-4 CASRPNTGQETQYF TGTGCCAGCAGACCGAATACAGGGCAAGAGACCCAGTACTTC
TRBJ1-2 TRBD1 NA TRBV7-9 CASSYNRGPYGYTF TGTGCCAGCAGCTACAACAGGGGGCCCTATGGCTACACCTTC
TRBJ2-5 NA NA TRBV7-9 CASSRDTWYQETQYF TGTGCCAGCAGCCGGGACACCTGGTACCAAGAGACCCAGTACTTC
TRBJ1-3 NA NA TRBV19 CASSVQVGNTIYF TGTGCCAGTAGTGTACAGGTTGGAAACACCATATATTTT
TRBJ1-2 TRBD1 NA TRBV7-2 CASSQGAGGNGYTF TGTGCCAGCAGCCAGGGGGCAGGGGGCAATGGCTACACCTTC
TRBJ1-1 NA NA TRBV9 CASSVGVSSAEAFF TGTGCCAGCAGCGTAGGAGTGTCGTCCGCTGAAGCTTTCTTT
TRBJ1-3 NA NA TRBV2 CASSEANSGNTIYF TGTGCCAGCAGTGAAGCTAATTCTGGAAACACCATATATTTT